The 9 T cell receptor beta chains presented below share a single source sample, sequenced in a study of T cells in women clearing cervical HPV infection (dated by TCRdb to 2016 to 2018). Receptor amplification or capture employed the immunoSEQ multiplex PCR assay. Imported from immuneACCESS, the table was reduced by TCRdb to in-frame sequences with V and J called. These copies leave out some clones; in studies compared against another copy, an unresolved V gene accounts for under half, and the cause of the remainder is not known. The table for this sample records 48,000 or so clones. The top ten hold roughly 1.6% of the sample. The source material was blood buffy coat. The receptor set was obtained from a woman aged 18-69 years with a cervical HPV16 infection that either progressed to CIN3+ or cleared (not recorded which).

Concerning this clone itself: Coverage ceases 3 residues before the CDR3 finishes, and the germline J gene fills in the end. V usage is TRBV19 and J usage is TRBJ1-2; D is uncertain. The CDR3 is 14 residues long. The V gene lost 7 bases and the J gene lost 3 bases, with 15 bases spanning the gap. Per germline, CDR1 LNHDA and CDR2 SQIVND (reference sequence). This CDR3 is CASTRGRIDYGYTF. Incomplete CDR3 DNA: TGTGCCAGTACCCGGGGAAGGATCGACTATGGC.

Concerning this clone: The read finishes 3 residues shy of the CDR3 end, and the germline J gene is used to complete it. The chain couples TRBV6-2 or TRBV6-3 to TRBJ2-2, with TRBD1 identical over 9 bases. Germline loops: CDR1 MNHEY, CDR2 SVGEGT. The CDR3 is 16 amino acids. Trimming removed 4 bases from V and 3 bases from J; junction bases left unmatched: 6. The CDR3 is CASSLQGARYTGELFF. The DNA read from the CDR3 is TGTGCCAGCAGTTTACAGGGGGCGCGATACACCGGGGAG.

Comment on this clone: The CDR3 end is not reached by the read, which stops 3 residues before it; the germline J gene fills it in. This chain joins TRBV4-1 and TRBJ1-5, with no clear D. CDR1 and CDR2 (germline): MGHRA, YSYEKL. V shed 1 base and J shed 0 bases, with 10 bases lying between them. The CDR3 is 16 residues long. CDR3 sequence: CASSQGSGISNQPQHF. The CDR3 bases that were read are TGCGCCAGCAGCCAAGGTTCGGGTATTAGCAATCAGCCC.

Concerning this clone: The read ends 3 residues shy of where the CDR3 ends; the end is completed using the germline J gene. V and J are TRBV12-3 or TRBV12-4 and TRBJ2-7; TRBD1 is a possible D gene (5 bases). V was shortened by 4 bases and J by 3 bases, with 13 bases between the two germline ends. The CDR3 covers 14 residues. The CDR3 DNA, read in part, is TGTGCCAGCAGTTCAACAGGTATAAACTACGAG. It translates to CASSSTGINYE. The full CDR3 sequence reads CASSSTGINYEQYF.

Worth noting for this clone: The read gets to within 3 residues of the CDR3 end, and the germline J gene fills in the rest. The chain uses TRBV20-1 and TRBJ2-7; 9 bases agree with TRBD1. Trimming cost V 6 bases and J 3 bases; bases outside gene matches: 6. The CDR3 is 13 residues long. Germline V lookup: CDR1 DFQATT, CDR2 SNEGSKA (reference sequence). CDR3 region: CSALGQGNYEQYF. The sequenced part of the CDR3 DNA is TGCAGTGCGTTGGGACAGGGTAACTACGAG.

Of note for this clone: The DNA ends 3 residues before the CDR3 does, and the rest of the CDR3 is filled in from the germline J gene. The V and J genes are TRBV18 and TRBJ1-1; unclear D gene. Between the trimmed V and J ends, which lost 3 bases and 0 bases, there was a span of 8 bases. This CDR3 is built from 14 residues. CDR1 KGHSH and CDR2 LQKENI come from the germline V gene. The sequenced part of the CDR3 DNA is TGTGCCAGCTCACCGGCGGATATGAACACTGAA. Translating gives CASSPADMNTE. The entire CDR3 protein reads CASSPADMNTEAFF.

On this clone itself: The CDR3 end falls 3 residues outside the read, so it is completed with the germline J gene. This sequence joins TRBV20-1 and TRBJ2-2, with a tentative D call TRBD2 (6 bases). The V gene lost 4 bases and the J gene lost 2 bases, with 11 bases spanning the gap. The V gene's germline CDR1 is DFQATT and CDR2 SNEGSKA (reference sequence). The CDR3 is 14 residues long. Partial CDR3 DNA: TGCAGTGCTAAAGGGACTTCAAACACCGGGGAG. This gives the protein CSAKGTSNTGE. The whole CDR3 protein is CSAKGTSNTGELFF.

On this clone itself: The CDR3 extends 3 residues past the end of the read, so its final part is completed from the germline J gene. The chain has TRBV5-4 and TRBJ1-6; TRBD1 agrees at 10 bases. CDR1 is SGHNT and CDR2 is YYREEE in the germline V gene (reference sequence). V lost 4 bases, J lost 9 bases, and 4 bases stayed unmatched. The CDR3 sequence is 14 residues long. The CDR3 reads CASSPGTGVSPLHF. CDR3 bases read: TGTGCCAGCAGCCCCGGGACAGGGGTTTCACCC. The full variable domain, with the rest looked up from reference TRBV5-4 and TRBJ1-6, is ETGVTQSPTHLIKTRGQQVTLRCSSQSGHNTVSWYQQALGQGPQFIFQYYREEENGRGNFPPRFSGLQFPNYSSELNVNALELDDSALYLCASSPGTGVSPLHFGNGTRLTVT.

As concerns this clone: The DNA ends 3 residues before the CDR3 does, and the rest of the CDR3 is filled in from the germline J gene. The chain couples TRBV20-1 to TRBJ2-3; 9 bases line up with TRBD2. The germline gives CDR1 DFQATT, CDR2 SNEGSKA (reference sequence). This CDR3 comprises 14 residues. Trimming at V came to 6 bases and at J to 4 bases, leaving 8 bases not matched to a gene. Here the CDR3 reads CSAIAGGGADTQYF. CDR3 DNA (partial): TGCAGTGCCATCGCGGGGGGGGGTGCAGATACG.